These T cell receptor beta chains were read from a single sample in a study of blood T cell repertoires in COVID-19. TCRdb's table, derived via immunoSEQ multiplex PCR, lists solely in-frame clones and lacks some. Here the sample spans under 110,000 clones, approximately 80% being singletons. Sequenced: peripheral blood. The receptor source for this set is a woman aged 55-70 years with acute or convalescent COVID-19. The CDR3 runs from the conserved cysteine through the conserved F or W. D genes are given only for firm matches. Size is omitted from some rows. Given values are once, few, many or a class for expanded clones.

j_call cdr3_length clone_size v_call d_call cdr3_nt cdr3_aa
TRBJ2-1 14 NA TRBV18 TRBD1 TGTGCCAGCTCACCAGAGACAGGGATCGATGAGCAGTTCTTC CASSPETGIDEQFF
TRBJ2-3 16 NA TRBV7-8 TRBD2 TGTGCCAGCAGCTTATTTCTTAGCGGGGGGGCCCATACGCAGTATTTT CASSLFLSGGAHTQYF
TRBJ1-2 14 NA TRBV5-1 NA TGCGCCAGCAGCTTGGAGGCGGAGAACTATGGCTACACCTTC CASSLEAENYGYTF
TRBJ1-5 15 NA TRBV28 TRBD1 TGTGCCAGCTTCACAGGGGAATTTCCGCCCCTAGGTCTACATTTT CASFTGEFPPLGLHF
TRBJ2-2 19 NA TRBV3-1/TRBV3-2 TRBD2 TGTGCCAGCAGCCAAGAGTCAGGGATAGCGGGGGCTTTCACCGGGGAGCTGTTTTTT CASSQESGIAGAFTGELFF
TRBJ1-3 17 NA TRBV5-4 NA TGTGCCAGCAGCTACAAACAACAGGGAACTACTGGAAACACCATATATTTT CASSYKQQGTTGNTIYF
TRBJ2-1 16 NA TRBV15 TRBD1 TGTGCCACCAGCAGAGATTTAGAACAGGGGGCTCGTTTGCAGTTCTTC CATSRDLEQGARLQFF
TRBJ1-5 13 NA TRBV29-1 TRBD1 TGCAGCGCCCGACAGGGTTACGATCAGCCCCAGCATTTT CSARQGYDQPQHF
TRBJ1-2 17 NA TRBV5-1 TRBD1 TGCGCCAGCAGCTTGGGAAGACAGGGGGCTGGTAGCGATGGCTACACCTTC CASSLGRQGAGSDGYTF
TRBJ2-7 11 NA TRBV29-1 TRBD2 TGCAGCATAGGACTAGTGAGCGAGCAGTACTTC CSIGLVSEQYF
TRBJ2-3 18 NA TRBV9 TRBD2 TGTGCCAGCAGCGTAGGACTAGCGGGAGGGCCGGGCACAGATACGCAGTATTTT CASSVGLAGGPGTDTQYF
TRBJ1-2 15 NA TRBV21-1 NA TGTGCCAGCAGCAAACTGATAGGGACAGTCTATGGCTACACCTTC CASSKLIGTVYGYTF
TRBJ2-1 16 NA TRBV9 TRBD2 TGTGCCAGCAGCGTAGTGGTAGCGGGAGACGGGAATGAGCAGTTCTTC CASSVVVAGDGNEQFF
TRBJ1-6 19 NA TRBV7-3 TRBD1 TGTGCCAGCAGCTTAATAGTAAGACAGGGAGCTGCCGCGGGATCACCCCTCCACTTT CASSLIVRQGAAAGSPLHF
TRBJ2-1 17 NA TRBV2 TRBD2 TGTGCCAGCAGTGAACAGTCTAGCGGGATACCTGGGGATGAGCAGTTCTTC CASSEQSSGIPGDEQFF
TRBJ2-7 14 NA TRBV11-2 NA TGTGCCAGCAGCTTAGCCCTAACGCGAGATGAGCAGTACTTC CASSLALTRDEQYF
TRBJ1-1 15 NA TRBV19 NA TGTGCCAGTAGTATACAGGGTCCAGCCGCGACAGAAGCTTTCTTT CASSIQGPAATEAFF
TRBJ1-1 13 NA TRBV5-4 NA TGTGCCAGCAGCTTGGACAGGTTCGGTGAAGCTTTCTTT CASSLDRFGEAFF
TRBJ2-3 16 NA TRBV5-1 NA TGCGCCAGCAGCAAGGATACAGGACGCTTGACAGATACGCAGTATTTT CASSKDTGRLTDTQYF
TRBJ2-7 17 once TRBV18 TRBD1 TGTGCCAGCTCACCGAAAACCCCGGGACAGGGTAGTAACGAGCAGTACTTC CASSPKTPGQGSNEQYF
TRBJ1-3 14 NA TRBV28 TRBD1 TGTGCCAGCAGATCGACAGGGTTAGGAAACACCATATATTTT CASRSTGLGNTIYF
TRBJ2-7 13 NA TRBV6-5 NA TGTGCCAGCAGTCGGGACGGGGGATACGAGCAGTACTTC CASSRDGGYEQYF
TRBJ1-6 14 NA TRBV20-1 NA TGCAGTGCTAGTCGGCAGGGTCTCGAGTCACCCCTCCACTTT CSASRQGLESPLHF
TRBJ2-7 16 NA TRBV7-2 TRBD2 TGTGCCAGCAGCCCGTGGGAACTAGCGGGATCCTACGAGCAGTACTTC CASSPWELAGSYEQYF
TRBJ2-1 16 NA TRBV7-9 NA TGTGCCAGCAGCTTGCGCCCAGGGGCATCCTACAATGAGCAGTTCTTC CASSLRPGASYNEQFF
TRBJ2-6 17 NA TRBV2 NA TGTGCCAGCAGGTTTGGGGCAGGGCCCTCTGGGGCCAACGTCCTGACTTTC CASRFGAGPSGANVLTF
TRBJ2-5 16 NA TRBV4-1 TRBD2 TGCGCCAGCAGCCAAGATGGAGCGGGAAAGTGGGAGACCCAGTACTTC CASSQDGAGKWETQYF